The clone carrying this TCR beta chain was counted only a few times. The antigen is not known. V lost 2 bases, J lost 0 bases, and 4 bases stayed unmatched. Germline assignment: CDR1 SGHRS and CDR2 YFSETQ. This CDR3 has 16 residues. The sample belongs to a study of human T cells and chemical hapten exposure. The overall study: Across samples, TCR yields varied, mostly owing to small differences in pooled library volumes.

Study observations and caveats: High-frequency TCRs, those above 1 in 1000, stayed the same after DPC sensitization.

Individual cDNA molecules each carried unique molecular identifiers attached by the library. The authors' processing: Samples had a median of 95,638 TCRs, ranging roughly 20,000 to 750,000. A single record per CDR3 protein comes from TCRdb applying MiXCR to the reads. TCRdb's processing, not the authors', yielded these V and J calls. The data show roughly 120,000 distinct CDR3 sequences, over 7% seen once. The study extracted total RNA from unfractionated whole blood. The material sequenced was whole blood. The chain combines TRBV5-1 with TRBJ2-2, with TRBD2 identical over 7 bases. This TCR was recovered from a human donor in good health. Some clones in this sample may be carry-over from other donors' samples. In nucleotides, the CDR3 is TGCGCCAGCAGCTTCACTAGCGTCTCGAACACCGGGGAGCTGTTTTTT. As protein: CASSFTSVSNTGELFF.